A selection of T cell receptor beta chains follows, all from one sample in a study of CD8 T cells in Susac syndrome. TCRdb fed the immunoSEQ multiplex PCR reads into MiXCR, producing one record per CDR3 protein. The repertoire holds more than 120,000 distinct CDR3 sequences, with roughly 95% as singletons. Sequencing was carried out using CD4+ T cells from PBMCs. Receptor source: a human donor in good health. Each CDR3 is given with its conserved first and last residue. Each record gives: J gene, clone size, CDR3 length, V gene, D gene, CDR3 DNA, CDR3 protein. The D gene is left open where the match is weak. Size values are once, few and many counts, or a class for expanded clones, and some rows have none.

j_call: TRBJ2-1
clone_size: -
cdr3_length: 15
v_call: TRBV5-4
d_call: -
cdr3_nt: TGTGCCAGCAGCTTAGGCAAGAGCTCCTACAATGAGCAGTTCTTC
cdr3_aa: CASSLGKSSYNEQFF

j_call: TRBJ2-3
clone_size: -
cdr3_length: 13
v_call: TRBV6-1
d_call: -
cdr3_nt: TGTGCCAGCAGTGTCCAACCCGGGGATACGCAGTATTTT
cdr3_aa: CASSVQPGDTQYF

j_call: TRBJ2-5
clone_size: -
cdr3_length: 15
v_call: TRBV5-4
d_call: -
cdr3_nt: TGTGCCAGCTCCTTATCGACGGGATCTAAAGAGACCCAGTACTTC
cdr3_aa: CASSLSTGSKETQYF

j_call: TRBJ1-2
clone_size: -
cdr3_length: 15
v_call: TRBV5-8
d_call: TRBD1
cdr3_nt: TGTGCCAGCAGCAGGCGTACAGGGGTAGTTAATGGCTACACCTTC
cdr3_aa: CASSRRTGVVNGYTF

j_call: TRBJ2-3
clone_size: once
cdr3_length: 14
v_call: TRBV29-1
d_call: -
cdr3_nt: TGCAGCGTTAACCCCTTCACCGCGGGTGATACGCAGTATTTT
cdr3_aa: CSVNPFTAGDTQYF

j_call: TRBJ2-3
clone_size: -
cdr3_length: 15
v_call: TRBV7-8
d_call: TRBD2
cdr3_nt: TGTGCCAGCAGCCGGCTCGGGAGGAGAGAGGATACGCAGTATTTT
cdr3_aa: CASSRLGRREDTQYF

j_call: TRBJ2-2
clone_size: -
cdr3_length: 15
v_call: TRBV29-1
d_call: TRBD2
cdr3_nt: TGCAGCGTTGGGACTAGCGGGACGAACACCGGGGAGCTGTTTTTT
cdr3_aa: CSVGTSGTNTGELFF

j_call: TRBJ2-3
clone_size: once
cdr3_length: 12
v_call: TRBV2
d_call: -
cdr3_nt: TGTGCCAGCAGTGAGTGGCCAGATACGCAGTATTTT
cdr3_aa: CASSEWPDTQYF

j_call: TRBJ1-3
clone_size: -
cdr3_length: 13
v_call: TRBV3-1
d_call: -
cdr3_nt: TGTGCCAGCAGCCAAAACGGTGGAAACACCATATATTTT
cdr3_aa: CASSQNGGNTIYF

j_call: TRBJ1-2
clone_size: few
cdr3_length: 12
v_call: TRBV6-1
d_call: -
cdr3_nt: TGTGCCAGCAGTCCCACGGATTATGGCTACACCTTC
cdr3_aa: CASSPTDYGYTF

j_call: TRBJ2-5
clone_size: -
cdr3_length: 16
v_call: TRBV5-1
d_call: TRBD2
cdr3_nt: TGCGCCAGCAGCTCTCGGACTAGCGGGAGAAAAGAGACCCAGTACTTC
cdr3_aa: CASSSRTSGRKETQYF